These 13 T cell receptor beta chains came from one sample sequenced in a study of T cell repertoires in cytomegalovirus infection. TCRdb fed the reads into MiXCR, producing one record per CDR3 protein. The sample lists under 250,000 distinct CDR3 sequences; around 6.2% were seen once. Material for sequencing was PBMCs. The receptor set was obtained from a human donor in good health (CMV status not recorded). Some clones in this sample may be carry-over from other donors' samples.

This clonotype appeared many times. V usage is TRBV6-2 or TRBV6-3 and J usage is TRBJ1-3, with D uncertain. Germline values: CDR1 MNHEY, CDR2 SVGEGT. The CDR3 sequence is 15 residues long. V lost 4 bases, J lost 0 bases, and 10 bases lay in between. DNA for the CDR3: TGTGCCAGCAGTTTTTCGGGCCCCTCTGGAAACACCATATATTTT. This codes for CASSFSGPSGNTIYF.

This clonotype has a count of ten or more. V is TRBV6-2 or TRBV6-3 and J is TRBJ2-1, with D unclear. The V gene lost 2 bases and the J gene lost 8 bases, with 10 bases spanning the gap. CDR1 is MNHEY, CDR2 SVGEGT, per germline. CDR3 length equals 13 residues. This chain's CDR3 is CASSYGVGHEQFF. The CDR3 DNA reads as TGTGCCAGCAGTTACGGAGTGGGCCATGAGCAGTTCTTC.

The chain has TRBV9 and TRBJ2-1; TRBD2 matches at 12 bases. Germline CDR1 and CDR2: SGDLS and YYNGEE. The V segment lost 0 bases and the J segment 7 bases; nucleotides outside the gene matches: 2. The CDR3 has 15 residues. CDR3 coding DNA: TGTGCCAGCAGCGTAGTCGGGACTAGCGGGAATGAGCAGTTCTTC. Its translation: CASSVVGTSGNEQFF.

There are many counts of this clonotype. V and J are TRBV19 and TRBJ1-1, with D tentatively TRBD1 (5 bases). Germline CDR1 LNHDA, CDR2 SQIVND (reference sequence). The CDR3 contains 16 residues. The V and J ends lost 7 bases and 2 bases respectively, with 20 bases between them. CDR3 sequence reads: CASKISGAGGNTEAFF. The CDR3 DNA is TGTGCCAGTAAGATCTCCGGGGCAGGAGGAAACACTGAAGCTTTCTTT.

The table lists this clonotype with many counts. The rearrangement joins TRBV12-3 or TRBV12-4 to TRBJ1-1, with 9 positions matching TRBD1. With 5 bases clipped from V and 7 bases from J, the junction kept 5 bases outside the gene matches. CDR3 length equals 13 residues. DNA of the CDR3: TGTGCCAGCAGTACAGGGGGCTTTGGTGAAGCTTTCTTT. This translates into CASSTGGFGEAFF.

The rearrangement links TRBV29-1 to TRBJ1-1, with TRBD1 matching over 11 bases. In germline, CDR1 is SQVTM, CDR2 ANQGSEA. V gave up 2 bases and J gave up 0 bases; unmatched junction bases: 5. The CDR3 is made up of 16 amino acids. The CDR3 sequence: CSVELWDRGMNTEAFF. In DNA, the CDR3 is TGCAGCGTTGAACTTTGGGACAGGGGGATGAACACTGAAGCTTTCTTT.

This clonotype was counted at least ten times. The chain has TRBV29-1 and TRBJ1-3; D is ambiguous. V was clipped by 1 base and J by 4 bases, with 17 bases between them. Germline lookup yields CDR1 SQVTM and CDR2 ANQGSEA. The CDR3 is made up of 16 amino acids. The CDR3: CSVEVRVEDWGNTIYF. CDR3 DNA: TGCAGCGTTGAAGTACGAGTGGAAGACTGGGGAAACACCATATATTTT.

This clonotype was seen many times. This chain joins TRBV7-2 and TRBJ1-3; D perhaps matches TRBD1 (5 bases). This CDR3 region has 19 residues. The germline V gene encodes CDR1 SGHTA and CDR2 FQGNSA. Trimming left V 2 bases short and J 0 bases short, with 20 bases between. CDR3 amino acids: CASSLTHEITGLSGNTIYF. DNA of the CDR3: TGTGCCAGCAGCTTAACTCACGAGATCACAGGCCTCTCTGGAAACACCATATATTTT.

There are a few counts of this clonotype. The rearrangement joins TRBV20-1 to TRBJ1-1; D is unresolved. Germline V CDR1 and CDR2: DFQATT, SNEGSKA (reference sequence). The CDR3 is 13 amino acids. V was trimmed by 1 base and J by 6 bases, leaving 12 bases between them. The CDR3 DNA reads TGCAGTGCTAGAGGCGGCGGGTCCCCTGAAGCTTTCTTT. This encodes CSARGGGSPEAFF.

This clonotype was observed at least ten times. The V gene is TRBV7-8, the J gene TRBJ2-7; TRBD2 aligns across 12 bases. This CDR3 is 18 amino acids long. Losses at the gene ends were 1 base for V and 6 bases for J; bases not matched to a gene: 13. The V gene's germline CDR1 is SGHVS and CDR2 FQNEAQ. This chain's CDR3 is CASSLEASGGAIPGEQYF. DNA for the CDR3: TGTGCCAGCAGCTTAGAGGCTAGCGGGGGGGCCATTCCAGGCGAGCAGTACTTC.

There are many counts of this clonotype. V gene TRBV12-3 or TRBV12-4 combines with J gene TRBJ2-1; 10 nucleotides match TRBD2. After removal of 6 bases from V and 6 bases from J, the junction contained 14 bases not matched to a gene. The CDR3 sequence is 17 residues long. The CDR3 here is CASSPTSGGAVINEQFF. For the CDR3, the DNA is TGTGCCAGCAGCCCGACAAGCGGGGGGGCAGTGATCAATGAGCAGTTCTTC.

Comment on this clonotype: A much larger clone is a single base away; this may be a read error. CDR3 in amino acids: CASRADSSPLHF. CDR3 sequence (DNA): TGTGCCAGCAGAGCGGACTCGTCACCCCTCCACTTT. V and J are TRBV28 and TRBJ1-6; no definite D call. The CDR3 is 12 amino acids. V lost 6 bases and J lost 10, with 10 bases in between. Germline CDR1 MDHEN, CDR2 SYDVKM.

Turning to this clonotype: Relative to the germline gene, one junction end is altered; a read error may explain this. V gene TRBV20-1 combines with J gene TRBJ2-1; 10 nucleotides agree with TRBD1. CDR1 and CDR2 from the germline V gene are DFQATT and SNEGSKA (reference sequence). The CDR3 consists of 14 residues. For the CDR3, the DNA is TGCAGTGCGGAGACAGGGGGCATCTACAATCAGCAGTTCTTC. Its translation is CSAETGGIYNQQFF.